This T cell receptor beta chain is from a study of cytomegalovirus exposure and HLA in healthy donors. Looking at the study overall: Earlier, 100 million to 130 million unique TCR beta sequences were recovered from approximately 200 million T cells by an analysis.

The PCR contained 60 Vbeta and 13 Jbeta primers. In the study's own analysis: A later analysis tallied 75 million to 80 million unique TCR beta chains, about 9.9 million of them shared. This table comes from immunoSEQ multiplex PCR, and its TCRdb copy is limited to in-frame clones, with some not included. The V and J calls and clone size were taken over from that table, and D and trimming were inferred from the DNA. The repertoire holds under 130,000 clones, around 80% seen once, with 6% to 8% in the top ten. The CDR3 consists of 14 residues. Between the trimmed V and J ends, which lost 4 bases and 3 bases, there was a span of 13 bases. Germline lookup yields CDR1 SGHRS and CDR2 YFSETQ.

The receptor was isolated from a young man in good health and CMV-seropositive. Sequencing was done on a sample of PBMCs. The gene calls are TRBV5-1 and TRBJ2-5; D is unresolved. CDR3: CASSNYGAEETQYF. The CDR3 nucleotides read TGCGCCAGCAGCAACTACGGAGCCGAAGAGACCCAGTACTTC.